This paragraph reports one TCR beta chain. The sample belongs to a study of tumor-infiltrating lymphocytes in primary liver carcinoma. TCR beta cDNA was made from approximately 500 ng total RNA with a constant-region primer. Construction of TCR beta libraries relied on three successive nested multiplex PCR rounds employing slightly modified ARM-PCR. The two initial PCR rounds, about 9 cycles each, used TRBV1-TRBV30 forward and C-beta reverse primers. MiXCR, run by TCRdb on the multiplex PCR reads, gives a single entry per CDR3 protein. The sample records tens of thousands of distinct CDR3 sequences, about 70% being singletons. From about 20-30 mg of unsorted bulk tissue, DNA and RNA were co-extracted together. Looked up from germline, CDR1 is SGHAT and CDR2 is FQDESV (reference sequence). The CDR3 length is 19 residues.

This clonotype was obtained from a middle-aged man with primary liver carcinoma and hepatitis B virus infection. The chain joins TRBV11-1 to TRBJ2-6; the D gene is possibly TRBD2 (6 bases). Sequenced material: liver tumor tissue from sampling region 2. Subset described: tumor region T2, inferior pole. The CDR3 sequence is CVRSPRGSGVDSGANVLTF. The CDR3 DNA reads as TGTGTCAGGAGCCCCCGGGGGAGCGGTGTTGACTCTGGGGCCAACGTCCTGACTTTC.